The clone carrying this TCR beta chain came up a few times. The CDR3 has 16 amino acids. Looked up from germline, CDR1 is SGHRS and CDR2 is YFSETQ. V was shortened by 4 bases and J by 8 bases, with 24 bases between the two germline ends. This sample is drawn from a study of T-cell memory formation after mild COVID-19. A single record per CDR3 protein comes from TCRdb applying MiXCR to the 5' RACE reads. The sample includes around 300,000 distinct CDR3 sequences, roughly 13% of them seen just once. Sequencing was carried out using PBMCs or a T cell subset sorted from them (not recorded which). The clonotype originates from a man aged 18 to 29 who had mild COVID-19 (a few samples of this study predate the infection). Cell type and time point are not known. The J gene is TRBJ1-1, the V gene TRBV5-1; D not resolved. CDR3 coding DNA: TGCGCCAGCAGCCTTTGGAGGGTCGAAGGTGGTGGAGAAGCTTTCTTT. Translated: CASSLWRVEGGGEAFF. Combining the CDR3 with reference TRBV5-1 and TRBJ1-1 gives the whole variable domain KAGVTQTPRYLIKTRGQQVTLSCSPISGHRSVSWYQQTPGQGLQFLFEYFSETQRNKGNFPGRFSGRQFSNSRSEMNVSTLELGDSALYLCASSLWRVEGGGEAFFGQGTRLTVV.